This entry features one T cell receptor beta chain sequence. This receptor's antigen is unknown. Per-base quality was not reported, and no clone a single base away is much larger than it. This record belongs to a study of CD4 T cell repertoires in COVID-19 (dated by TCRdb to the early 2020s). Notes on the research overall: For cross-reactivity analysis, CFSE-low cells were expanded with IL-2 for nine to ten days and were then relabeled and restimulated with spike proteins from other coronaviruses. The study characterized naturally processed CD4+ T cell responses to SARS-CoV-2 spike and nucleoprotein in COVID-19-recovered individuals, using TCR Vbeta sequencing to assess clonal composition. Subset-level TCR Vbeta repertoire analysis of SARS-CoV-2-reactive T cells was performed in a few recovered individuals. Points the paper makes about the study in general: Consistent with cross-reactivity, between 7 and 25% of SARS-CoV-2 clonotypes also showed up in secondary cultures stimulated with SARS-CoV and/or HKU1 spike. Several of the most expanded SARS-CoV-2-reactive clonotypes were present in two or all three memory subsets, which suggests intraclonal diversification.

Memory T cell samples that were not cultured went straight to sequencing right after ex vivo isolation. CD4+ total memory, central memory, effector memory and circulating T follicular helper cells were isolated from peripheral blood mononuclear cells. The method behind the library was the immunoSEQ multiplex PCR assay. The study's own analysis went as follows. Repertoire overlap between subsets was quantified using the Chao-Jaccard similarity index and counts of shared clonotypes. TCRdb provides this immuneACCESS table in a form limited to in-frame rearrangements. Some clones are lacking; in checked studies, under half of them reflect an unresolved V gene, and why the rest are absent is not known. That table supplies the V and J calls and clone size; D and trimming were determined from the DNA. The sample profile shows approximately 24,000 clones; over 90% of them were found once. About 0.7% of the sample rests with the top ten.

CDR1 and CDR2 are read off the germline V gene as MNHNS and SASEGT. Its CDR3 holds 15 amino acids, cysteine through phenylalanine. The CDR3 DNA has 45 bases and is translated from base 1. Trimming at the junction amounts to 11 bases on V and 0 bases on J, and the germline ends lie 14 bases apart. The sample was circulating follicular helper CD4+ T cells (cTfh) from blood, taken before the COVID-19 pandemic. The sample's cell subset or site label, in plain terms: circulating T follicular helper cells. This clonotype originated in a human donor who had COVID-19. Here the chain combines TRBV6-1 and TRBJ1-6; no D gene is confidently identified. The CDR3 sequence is CASQAGSSYNSPLHF. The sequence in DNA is TGTGCCTCGCAGGCCGGGAGCTCCTATAATTCACCCCTCCACTTT.